This TCR beta chain was documented in a study of cytomegalovirus exposure and HLA in healthy donors. Germline values: CDR1 MGHRA, CDR2 YSYEKL. Trimming cost V 3 bases and J 3 bases; bases outside gene matches: 11. The CDR3 is made up of 18 amino acids. Points from the study as a whole: TCR beta sequences reportedly predicted most subjects' HLA-A and HLA-B alleles accurately. As was reported, the classifier diagnosed cytomegalovirus status with high specificity and sensitivity.

As to this clone: Its cognate antigen is unknown.

In the PCR, 60 Vbeta and 13 Jbeta primers were used. Measured with immunoSEQ multiplex PCR; TCRdb has only the in-frame clones, and not every one. This table has approximately 200,000 clones, roughly 80% appearing once. The TCR comes from a woman between 18 and 30 years old in good health and CMV-seronegative. Sequencing was carried out using PBMCs. The genes are TRBV4-1 and TRBJ1-5; 10 bases line up with TRBD1. CDR3 in amino acids: CASSHILGTGAINQPQHF. The CDR3 DNA follows: TGCGCCAGCAGCCACATACTCGGGACAGGGGCCATCAATCAGCCCCAGCATTTT.